This entry is about one T cell receptor (beta chain). The antigen remains undetermined. Germline V gives CDR1 SGHNT, CDR2 YYREEE (reference sequence). Trimming shortened V by 0 bases and J by 4 bases, and 13 bases separated the two germline ends. The CDR3 extends over 15 amino acids. This sample is drawn from a study of cytomegalovirus exposure and HLA in healthy donors. Study-level points and caveats: Sequencing likely caused a cluster of highly shared sequence variants. CMV serostatus was the only recorded immune exposure for donors.

The study sampled nominally healthy donors, though unrecorded immune exposures were likely. Primers for the PCR totalled 60 Vbeta and 13 Jbeta. Libraries were prepared by immunoSEQ multiplex PCR; TCRdb keeps only in-frame clonotypes and omits some of them. In the table there are approximately 220,000 clones, over 80% of which are singletons. The receptor was derived from a boy aged 2 to 10 in good health and CMV-seronegative. The rearrangement joins TRBV5-4 to TRBJ1-2; possibly TRBD1 for D (6 bases). Material: PBMCs. The CDR3, as DNA: TGTGCCAGCAGCTTGGCAGGGGACAATTTCTATGGCTACACCTTC. Translated, it gives CASSLAGDNFYGYTF.